Given below is one TCR beta chain in context. Its antigen is unknown. TCRdb passed the PCR reads through MiXCR, listing each CDR3 protein once. Among about 640,000 distinct CDR3 sequences, about 20% were seen once, and the ten largest hold approximately 0.9%. The data were taken from a study of molecular identifiers for immune sequencing clone quantification. Study conclusions and caveats: Effector cells kept over 97% of their molecules in clones above 20 RNA copies, while naive cells kept under 1% there. Spiked Jurkat TCR RNA equivalent to one cell reportedly surfaced among 900,000 to 1,000,000 naive cells.

The sequence was obtained from a human donor in good health. Some libraries in this study had Jurkat cell RNA spiked in. The material sequenced was naive CD8+ T cells from blood, with Jurkat cell RNA spiked in. Subset described: FACS-sorted CD8+CD4-CCR7+CD45RA+ naive T cells.

The CDR3 DNA reads as TGTGCCAGCAGTTACGGTGGGATAACCGATTACAATGAGCAGTTCTTC. This encodes CASSYGGITDYNEQFF. The chain couples TRBV6-5 to TRBJ2-1; no firm D call. Looked up from germline, CDR1 is MNHEY and CDR2 is SVGAGI. The length of the CDR3 is 16 residues. Trimming took off 2 bases at V and 4 bases at J, with 15 bases between the two ends.